This T cell receptor (beta chain) originates from a study of blood T cell repertoires in COVID-19. Generated by immunoSEQ multiplex PCR, the TCRdb table keeps only in-frame clones and is missing some. The sample includes about 34,000 clones, roughly 87% of them seen just once. CDR3 length: 12 residues. Trimming shortened V by 1 base and J by 6 bases, and 6 bases separated the two germline ends. Germline CDR1 reads MNHEY; CDR2 reads SVGAGI. The sequence derives from an elderly man with acute or convalescent COVID-19. The sample was peripheral blood. The gene calls are TRBV6-5 and TRBJ1-1; maybe TRBD1 (5 bases). The CDR3: CASSYLTAEAFF. DNA of the CDR3: TGTGCCAGCAGTTACTTGACAGCTGAAGCTTTCTTT.